A selection of T cell receptor beta chains follows, all from one sample in a study of T-cell memory formation after mild COVID-19. TCRdb passed the 5' RACE reads through MiXCR, listing each CDR3 protein once. This table has around 340,000 distinct CDR3 sequences, approximately 15% appearing once. Sequencing input: PBMCs or a T cell subset sorted from them (not recorded which). Source of these receptors: a man between 18 and 35 years old who had mild COVID-19 (a few samples of this study predate the infection). Cell type and time point are not known. Each CDR3 is given with its conserved first and last residue. Fields, in order: J gene, D gene, clone size, V gene, CDR3 protein, CDR3 DNA. D genes are given only for firm matches. Rows give clone size only sometimes, using once, few, many, or a class for an expanded clone.

j_gene: TRBJ2-5; d_gene: NA; abundance: few; v_gene: TRBV7-3; CDR3aa: CASSMTDTETQYF; CDR3nt: TGTGCCAGCAGCATGACAGATACAGAGACCCAGTACTTC
j_gene: TRBJ2-2; d_gene: NA; abundance: few; v_gene: TRBV2; CDR3aa: CASGEERTNTGELFF; CDR3nt: TGTGCCAGCGGAGAGGAGCGGACGAACACCGGGGAGCTGTTTTTT
j_gene: TRBJ2-2; d_gene: TRBD2; abundance: many; v_gene: TRBV11-3; CDR3aa: CASRAGPNTGELFF; CDR3nt: TGTGCCAGCCGAGCGGGGCCGAACACCGGGGAGCTGTTTTTT
j_gene: TRBJ2-1; d_gene: NA; abundance: few; v_gene: TRBV24-1; CDR3aa: CATSRGAYNEQFF; CDR3nt: TGTGCCACGTCCCGAGGGGCTTACAATGAGCAGTTCTTC
j_gene: TRBJ1-2; d_gene: NA; abundance: NA; v_gene: TRBV20-1; CDR3aa: CSARDYGIKGHHGYTF; CDR3nt: TGCAGTGCTAGAGATTACGGGATTAAGGGACATCATGGCTACACCTTC
j_gene: TRBJ2-7; d_gene: TRBD2; abundance: NA; v_gene: TRBV7-9; CDR3aa: CASSARTSEIYTLSYEQYF; CDR3nt: TGTGCCAGCAGCGCCCGGACTAGCGAGATCTATACACTATCCTACGAGCAGTACTTC
j_gene: TRBJ2-2; d_gene: NA; abundance: NA; v_gene: TRBV7-2; CDR3aa: CASSYRLVVAGELFF; CDR3nt: TGTGCCAGCAGCTACCGACTAGTTGTCGCCGGGGAGCTGTTTTTT
j_gene: TRBJ2-1; d_gene: NA; abundance: few; v_gene: TRBV6-2/TRBV6-3; CDR3aa: CASSYGVHYNEQFF; CDR3nt: TGTGCCAGCAGTTACGGCGTCCACTACAATGAGCAGTTCTTC
j_gene: TRBJ2-3; d_gene: NA; abundance: few; v_gene: TRBV5-1; CDR3aa: CASSLTRGTQYF; CDR3nt: TGCGCCAGCAGCTTAACCCGCGGGACGCAGTATTTT
j_gene: TRBJ1-5; d_gene: NA; abundance: NA; v_gene: TRBV6-2/TRBV6-3; CDR3aa: CASNQGSSNQPQHF; CDR3nt: TGTGCCAGCAACCAGGGATCATCTAATCAGCCCCAGCATTTT
j_gene: TRBJ2-5; d_gene: NA; abundance: NA; v_gene: TRBV5-1; CDR3aa: CASSLANGLPETQYF; CDR3nt: TGCGCCAGCAGCTTGGCCAACGGTCTTCCCGAGACCCAGTACTTC
j_gene: TRBJ2-1; d_gene: NA; abundance: NA; v_gene: TRBV21-1; CDR3aa: CASSKRTSGDEQFF; CDR3nt: TGTGCCAGCAGCAAAAGGACTAGCGGGGATGAGCAGTTCTTC
j_gene: TRBJ2-5; d_gene: NA; abundance: few; v_gene: TRBV3-1; CDR3aa: CASSPSAGTKTQYF; CDR3nt: TGTGCCAGCAGCCCCTCCGCCGGCACAAAGACCCAGTACTTC
j_gene: TRBJ2-2; d_gene: NA; abundance: many; v_gene: TRBV5-4; CDR3aa: CASSPGVATGELFF; CDR3nt: TGTGCCAGCAGCCCAGGGGTGGCTACCGGGGAGCTGTTTTTT
j_gene: TRBJ1-4; d_gene: NA; abundance: NA; v_gene: TRBV7-9; CDR3aa: CASSTEAGANEKLFF; CDR3nt: TGTGCCAGCAGCACAGAAGCCGGGGCTAATGAAAAACTGTTTTTT
j_gene: TRBJ1-3; d_gene: NA; abundance: many; v_gene: TRBV28; CDR3aa: CASSSFSGNTIYF; CDR3nt: TGTGCCAGCAGTTCTTTCTCTGGAAACACCATATATTTT
j_gene: TRBJ1-5; d_gene: NA; abundance: NA; v_gene: TRBV12-3/TRBV12-4; CDR3aa: CASSLGSTSNQPQHF; CDR3nt: TGTGCCAGCAGTTTGGGCAGCACGAGCAATCAGCCCCAGCATTTT
j_gene: TRBJ2-5; d_gene: NA; abundance: NA; v_gene: TRBV12-3/TRBV12-4; CDR3aa: CASSGGTQYF; CDR3nt: TGTGCCAGCAGCGGGGGGACCCAGTACTTC
j_gene: TRBJ2-1; d_gene: NA; abundance: few; v_gene: TRBV20-1; CDR3aa: CSAREASADSYNEQFF; CDR3nt: TGCAGTGCTAGAGAGGCTAGCGCGGACTCCTACAATGAGCAGTTCTTC
j_gene: TRBJ1-5; d_gene: NA; abundance: once; v_gene: TRBV4-1; CDR3aa: CASSQAGRNDQPQHF; CDR3nt: TGCGCCAGCAGCCAAGCAGGACGGAACGATCAGCCCCAGCATTTT
j_gene: TRBJ2-3; d_gene: NA; abundance: few; v_gene: TRBV5-1; CDR3aa: CASSLATGDTQYF; CDR3nt: TGCGCCAGCAGCTTGGCGACAGGCGATACGCAGTATTTT
j_gene: TRBJ2-1; d_gene: TRBD1; abundance: NA; v_gene: TRBV6-6; CDR3aa: CASRGDRGSNEQFF; CDR3nt: TGTGCCAGCAGGGGGGACAGGGGCTCCAATGAGCAGTTCTTC
j_gene: TRBJ2-3; d_gene: TRBD1; abundance: NA; v_gene: TRBV7-6; CDR3aa: CASSRYRDRDTDTQYF; CDR3nt: TGTGCCAGCAGCCGCTACCGGGACAGGGACACAGATACGCAGTATTTT
j_gene: TRBJ2-1; d_gene: TRBD2; abundance: NA; v_gene: TRBV9; CDR3aa: CASSEASGYNEQFF; CDR3nt: TGTGCCAGCAGCGAGGCTAGCGGCTACAATGAGCAGTTCTTC
j_gene: TRBJ1-5; d_gene: TRBD1; abundance: NA; v_gene: TRBV6-6; CDR3aa: CASSPRQGLSNQPQHF; CDR3nt: TGTGCCAGCAGTCCCCGACAGGGGCTTAGCAATCAGCCCCAGCATTTT
j_gene: TRBJ1-2; d_gene: NA; abundance: NA; v_gene: TRBV6-2/TRBV6-3; CDR3aa: CASSLGQTYVGYTF; CDR3nt: TGTGCCAGCAGCCTCGGACAGACCTATGTCGGCTACACCTTC
j_gene: TRBJ2-7; d_gene: NA; abundance: few; v_gene: TRBV6-5; CDR3aa: CASRPSSSVRSYEQYF; CDR3nt: TGTGCCAGCAGGCCATCATCTAGTGTTCGATCCTACGAGCAGTACTTC
j_gene: TRBJ1-5; d_gene: TRBD1; abundance: NA; v_gene: TRBV7-2; CDR3aa: CASSLGTGGKSNQPQHF; CDR3nt: TGTGCCAGCAGCTTAGGAACAGGGGGTAAGAGCAATCAGCCCCAGCATTTT
j_gene: TRBJ2-3; d_gene: TRBD2; abundance: many; v_gene: TRBV5-1; CDR3aa: CASSSRLSGGVTDTQYF; CDR3nt: TGCGCCAGCAGCTCTCGACTTAGCGGGGGGGTTACAGATACGCAGTATTTT
j_gene: TRBJ1-1; d_gene: NA; abundance: NA; v_gene: TRBV7-2; CDR3aa: CASSWTRGGVNTEAFF; CDR3nt: TGTGCCAGCAGCTGGACTAGGGGCGGGGTGAACACTGAAGCTTTCTTT
j_gene: TRBJ1-2; d_gene: NA; abundance: NA; v_gene: TRBV12-3/TRBV12-4; CDR3aa: CASSFAAGGYTF; CDR3nt: TGTGCCAGCAGTTTCGCGGCAGGGGGCTACACCTTC
j_gene: TRBJ2-5; d_gene: NA; abundance: few; v_gene: TRBV7-3; CDR3aa: CASSLLGTGETQYF; CDR3nt: TGTGCCAGCAGCTTATTGGGGACGGGTGAGACCCAGTACTTC
j_gene: TRBJ2-1; d_gene: TRBD2; abundance: few; v_gene: TRBV7-9; CDR3aa: CASSLRGTSGGLRINEQFF; CDR3nt: TGTGCCAGCAGCCTTAGGGGGACTAGCGGGGGGCTACGGATCAATGAGCAGTTCTTC
j_gene: TRBJ1-2; d_gene: NA; abundance: few; v_gene: TRBV25-1; CDR3aa: CASSWTDYGYTF; CDR3nt: TGTGCCAGCAGTTGGACAGACTATGGCTACACCTTC
j_gene: TRBJ2-4; d_gene: NA; abundance: NA; v_gene: TRBV7-8; CDR3aa: CASSSRRVYAKNIQYF; CDR3nt: TGTGCCAGCAGCTCTAGACGGGTCTACGCCAAAAACATTCAGTACTTC
j_gene: TRBJ1-2; d_gene: NA; abundance: NA; v_gene: TRBV6-1; CDR3aa: CASSVRGSIDGYTF; CDR3nt: TGTGCCAGCAGCGTCAGGGGCTCTATCGATGGCTACACCTTC
j_gene: TRBJ2-6; d_gene: NA; abundance: few; v_gene: TRBV5-1; CDR3aa: CASSLVLDVVSGANVLTF; CDR3nt: TGCGCCAGCAGCTTGGTTTTAGATGTGGTTTCGGGGGCCAACGTCCTGACTTTC
j_gene: TRBJ2-7; d_gene: NA; abundance: few; v_gene: TRBV6-2/TRBV6-3; CDR3aa: CASSHHGQNTYPYF; CDR3nt: TGTGCCAGCAGCCACCACGGACAGAACACATATCCGTACTTC
j_gene: TRBJ2-7; d_gene: TRBD2; abundance: NA; v_gene: TRBV4-2; CDR3aa: CASSQLLAASYEQYF; CDR3nt: TGTGCCAGCAGCCAGCTACTAGCGGCGTCCTACGAGCAGTACTTC
j_gene: TRBJ1-4; d_gene: TRBD1; abundance: NA; v_gene: TRBV7-9; CDR3aa: CASTLNTLRRTGMGEKLFF; CDR3nt: TGTGCCAGCACGCTTAACACCCTCCGGAGGACAGGGATGGGTGAAAAACTGTTTTTT
j_gene: TRBJ2-3; d_gene: NA; abundance: NA; v_gene: TRBV20-1; CDR3aa: CSASLADTQYF; CDR3nt: TGCAGTGCTAGCCTCGCAGATACGCAGTATTTT
j_gene: TRBJ1-5; d_gene: NA; abundance: many; v_gene: TRBV7-2; CDR3aa: CASSLWEGYSNQPQHF; CDR3nt: TGTGCCAGCAGCTTATGGGAAGGTTATAGCAATCAGCCCCAGCATTTT
j_gene: TRBJ2-3; d_gene: TRBD2; abundance: many; v_gene: TRBV4-1; CDR3aa: CASSQDLAGGGADTQYF; CDR3nt: TGCGCCAGCAGCCAAGACCTAGCGGGGGGTGGTGCAGATACGCAGTATTTT
j_gene: TRBJ1-6; d_gene: TRBD1; abundance: few; v_gene: TRBV5-1; CDR3aa: CASSPGGDSPLHF; CDR3nt: TGCGCCAGCAGCCCAGGGGGCGATTCACCCCTCCACTTT
j_gene: TRBJ1-1; d_gene: NA; abundance: NA; v_gene: TRBV6-6; CDR3aa: CASIPPRGWGGTEAFF; CDR3nt: TGTGCCAGCATCCCGCCCAGGGGATGGGGTGGCACTGAAGCTTTCTTT
j_gene: TRBJ2-5; d_gene: TRBD1; abundance: few; v_gene: TRBV6-2/TRBV6-3; CDR3aa: CASSLTGRPEETQYF; CDR3nt: TGTGCCAGCAGCTTGACAGGGCGACCGGAAGAGACCCAGTACTTC
j_gene: TRBJ2-7; d_gene: TRBD1; abundance: many; v_gene: TRBV3-1; CDR3aa: CASSQLGTVRSYEQYF; CDR3nt: TGTGCCAGCAGCCAACTCGGGACAGTCCGCTCCTACGAGCAGTACTTC
j_gene: TRBJ2-3; d_gene: TRBD2; abundance: few; v_gene: TRBV7-9; CDR3aa: CASSPPTSGASDTQYF; CDR3nt: TGTGCCAGCAGCCCACCGACTAGCGGGGCATCAGATACGCAGTATTTT
j_gene: TRBJ2-1; d_gene: NA; abundance: NA; v_gene: TRBV6-5; CDR3aa: CASRSLGEQFF; CDR3nt: TGTGCCAGCAGGAGTCTGGGCGAGCAGTTCTTC
j_gene: TRBJ2-1; d_gene: TRBD2; abundance: few; v_gene: TRBV4-2; CDR3aa: CASSPWTSGGDEQFF; CDR3nt: TGTGCCAGCAGCCCGTGGACTAGCGGGGGGGATGAGCAGTTCTTC
j_gene: TRBJ1-5; d_gene: NA; abundance: NA; v_gene: TRBV10-3; CDR3aa: CAISESGGGVQPQHF; CDR3nt: TGTGCCATCAGTGAGTCGGGGGGTGGGGTGCAGCCCCAGCATTTT
j_gene: TRBJ1-1; d_gene: TRBD1; abundance: few; v_gene: TRBV6-5; CDR3aa: CASWSGQATEAFF; CDR3nt: TGTGCCAGCTGGTCGGGACAGGCCACTGAAGCTTTCTTT
j_gene: TRBJ2-5; d_gene: TRBD2; abundance: many; v_gene: TRBV7-2; CDR3aa: CASEGQAGGETQYF; CDR3nt: TGTGCCAGCGAGGGGCAGGCCGGGGGGGAGACCCAGTACTTC
j_gene: TRBJ1-5; d_gene: NA; abundance: NA; v_gene: TRBV7-9; CDR3aa: CASSSRDRRQPQHF; CDR3nt: TGTGCCAGCAGCTCCCGGGACCGACGGCAGCCCCAGCATTTT
j_gene: TRBJ2-2; d_gene: NA; abundance: NA; v_gene: TRBV6-2/TRBV6-3; CDR3aa: CASSYVAGQSNTGELFF; CDR3nt: TGTGCCAGCAGTTACGTCGCAGGCCAATCGAACACCGGGGAGCTGTTTTTT
j_gene: TRBJ2-5; d_gene: TRBD1; abundance: once; v_gene: TRBV7-2; CDR3aa: CASSSGQGVWETQYF; CDR3nt: TGTGCCAGCAGCTCGGGACAGGGGGTTTGGGAGACCCAGTACTTC
j_gene: TRBJ2-2; d_gene: NA; abundance: NA; v_gene: TRBV6-6; CDR3aa: CASDQGVGNTGELFF; CDR3nt: TGTGCCAGCGATCAGGGTGTGGGGAACACCGGGGAGCTGTTTTTT